Below, one T cell receptor (beta chain) is given with its context. Relative to the germline gene, one junction end is altered; a read error may explain this. Measured with immunoSEQ multiplex PCR; TCRdb has only the in-frame clones, and not every one. The sample records about 2.4 million clones, approximately 93% being singletons. This sample is drawn from a study of shared clonotypes between healthy human individuals. Turning to the study itself: The study used three CD4 naive, three CD4 memory, two CD8 naive and one CD8 memory plate per donor.

CDR3 length: 11 residues. Germline assignment: CDR1 SGHTA and CDR2 FQGNSA. The chain links TRBV7-2 to TRBJ2-7; D possibly corresponds to TRBD1 (6 bases). The sequenced sample consisted of naive CD4+ T cells from PBMCs. As for subset: CD45RA+ positively selected. This clonotype was sampled from a man younger than 35 in good health. Some clones in this sample may be carry-over from other donors' samples. CDR3 sequence: CASSRKDRQDF. In DNA, the CDR3 is TGTGCCAGCAGCCGGAAGGATAGACAGGACTTC.